The 19 T cell receptor beta chains below all came from one sample that was sequenced in a study of control samples from healthy donors and cancer patients. This table comes from immunoSEQ multiplex PCR, and its TCRdb copy is limited to in-frame clones, with some not included. This sample has approximately 190,000 clones, with around 90% found just once. Sequenced material: blood. All receptors derive from a man aged 25-45 years in good health.

This clone appeared a single time. The chain carries TRBV27 and TRBJ2-3; no clear D gene. Trimming cost V 6 bases and J 5 bases, with 6 bases left between them. The CDR3 sequence is 11 residues long. Germline CDR1 and CDR2: MNHEY and SMNVEV (reference sequence). The CDR3 bases are TGTGCCAGCAGAAAGAGAGATACGCAGTATTTT. Its protein is CASRKRDTQYF.

This rearrangement joins TRBV30 to TRBJ2-6, with 8 bases that match TRBD2. In germline, CDR1 is GTSNPN, CDR2 SVGIG (reference sequence). V lost 6 bases and J lost 0; bases outside the gene matches: 7. The CDR3 spans 16 residues. CDR3 sequence reads: CACPLAGGSGANVLTF. As DNA, the CDR3 is TGTGCCTGCCCCCTGGCGGGGGGCTCTGGGGCCAACGTCCTGACTTTC.

CDR3 nucleotide sequence: TGTGCCAGCAGTTACAGGCCGAGGGTATATAGCAATCAGCCCCAGCATTTT. Its translation is CASSYRPRVYSNQPQHF. This sequence joins TRBV6-2 or TRBV6-3 and TRBJ1-5; no reliable D call. Trimming removed 2 bases from V and 0 bases from J, with 14 bases in between. There are 17 residues in the CDR3. In germline, CDR1 is MNHEY, CDR2 SVGEGT.

The chain couples TRBV9 to TRBJ2-7; 8 bases are a match to TRBD1. The CDR3 is 16 amino acids. CDR1 is SGDLS, CDR2 YYNGEE, per germline. With 3 bases clipped from V and 0 bases from J, the junction kept 8 bases outside the gene matches. DNA for the CDR3: TGTGCCAGCAGCGCAACTGGACAGGGAGCCTCCTACGAGCAGTACTTC. Protein: CASSATGQGASYEQYF.

This chain joins TRBV5-1 and TRBJ1-1; tentatively, D is TRBD1 (5 bases). V lost 4 bases to trimming and J lost 4 bases, with 17 bases between them. The CDR3 totals 15 residues. Germline V lookup: CDR1 SGHRS, CDR2 YFSETQ. The CDR3 region is CASSLGTEGGTEAFF. CDR3 nucleotide sequence: TGCGCCAGCAGCCTCGGGACCGAGGGTGGCACTGAAGCTTTCTTT. Complete variable domain (other parts from reference TRBV5-1 and TRBJ1-1): KAGVTQTPRYLIKTRGQQVTLSCSPISGHRSVSWYQQTPGQGLQFLFEYFSETQRNKGNFPGRFSGRQFSNSRSEMNVSTLELGDSALYLCASSLGTEGGTEAFFGQGTRLTVV.

The gene calls are TRBV6-5 and TRBJ1-2, with D maybe TRBD1 (5 bases). This CDR3 contains 13 residues. Germline CDR1 is MNHEY and CDR2 is SVGAGI. V shed 7 bases and J shed 6 bases, with 15 bases lying between them. The CDR3 sequence: CASISGSSDGYTF. CDR3 bases: TGTGCCAGCATCTCAGGGTCCTCCGATGGCTACACCTTC.

V gene TRBV5-1 combines with J gene TRBJ2-3; a possible D gene is TRBD1 (5 bases). The CDR3 runs 16 residues. V lost 0 bases, J lost 2 bases, and 13 bases lay in between. Germline assignment: CDR1 SGHRS and CDR2 YFSETQ. The CDR3 is CASSLAAQGDTDTQYF. For the CDR3, the DNA is TGCGCCAGCAGCTTGGCCGCTCAGGGCGACACAGATACGCAGTATTTT. Together with reference TRBV5-1 and TRBJ2-3, the CDR3 gives the full variable domain: KAGVTQTPRYLIKTRGQQVTLSCSPISGHRSVSWYQQTPGQGLQFLFEYFSETQRNKGNFPGRFSGRQFSNSRSEMNVSTLELGDSALYLCASSLAAQGDTDTQYFGPGTRLTVL.

In this sample, this clone turned up once. This CDR3 is also generated by other DNA sequences in the sample. V and J are TRBV5-1 and TRBJ1-5; D gene unclear. The germline V gene encodes CDR1 SGHRS and CDR2 YFSETQ. Trimming pared 0 bases from V and 3 bases from J, leaving 4 bases between. The CDR3 consists of 13 residues. CDR3 protein: CASSLGDNQPQHF. CDR3 nucleotides: TGCGCCAGCAGCTTGGGAGACAATCAGCCCCAGCATTTT.

The chain links TRBV7-8 to TRBJ1-4; TRBD1 aligns across 8 bases. The V and J ends lost 2 bases and 4 bases, in that order; junction bases with no gene match: 12. CDR1 SGHVS and CDR2 FQNEAQ come from the germline V gene. The CDR3 sequence is 18 residues long. CDR3 nucleotide sequence: TGTGCCAGCAGCTTAAAGGGGTACGGGACAGGCCGTAATGAAAAACTGTTTTTT. It encodes CASSLKGYGTGRNEKLFF.

This clone was detected a few times. The rearrangement links TRBV13 to TRBJ1-6; no definite D call. V dropped 2 bases and J dropped 8 bases, with 7 bases sitting between them. This CDR3 spans 13 amino acids. Germline CDR1 PRHDT, CDR2 FYEKMQ (reference sequence). CDR3: CASSLRQDSPLHF. The CDR3 DNA reads TGTGCCAGCAGCTTACGGCAAGATTCACCCCTCCACTTT.

CDR3 coding DNA: TGTGCCAGCAGCGACTATCAAACCTCCTACGAGCAGTACTTC. Its translation is CASSDYQTSYEQYF. The chain uses TRBV4-2 and TRBJ2-7; TRBD2 is a possible D gene (5 bases). This CDR3 comprises 14 residues. The ends were cut back, 5 bases at V and 0 bases at J, with 11 bases in the middle. Germline V CDR1 and CDR2: LGHNA, YNFKEQ.

The rearrangement uses TRBV4-2 and TRBJ1-1; D possibly corresponds to TRBD1 (6 bases). The CDR3 has 17 residues. Deletions cut 5 bases from V and 2 bases from J, with 21 bases between. The germline CDR1 and CDR2 sequences are LGHNA and YNFKEQ. The CDR3 sequence is CASSSPGARSGNTEAFF. The CDR3 nucleotides are TGTGCCAGCAGCTCTCCGGGGGCTCGCAGTGGAAACACTGAAGCTTTCTTT.

The chain carries TRBV3-1 (or the pseudogene TRBV3-2) and TRBJ1-1, with D possibly matching TRBD1 (5 bases). In germline, CDR1 is LGHDT, CDR2 YNNKEL (reference sequence). V gave up 0 bases and J gave up 4 bases, with 12 bases separating them. The CDR3 runs to 15 residues. DNA of the CDR3: TGTGCCAGCAGCCAAGAGGGACTACCCCCCACTGAAGCTTTCTTT. Translation gives CASSQEGLPPTEAFF.

The chain employs TRBV12-5 and TRBJ1-5, with TRBD1 matching over 7 bases. The V segment lost 5 bases and the J segment 5 bases; nucleotides outside the gene matches: 9. The germline CDR1 and CDR2 sequences are LGHNT and FRNRAP. The CDR3 spans 15 residues. CDR3 DNA: TGTGCTAGTGGTCTCCAGACAGGGTTGTATCAGCCCCAGCATTTT. It yields the protein CASGLQTGLYQPQHF.

The V and J genes are TRBV7-9 and TRBJ1-6; 9 bases map to TRBD1. V was clipped by 5 bases and J by 6 bases; unmatched bases: 8. The CDR3 is made up of 16 amino acids. Germline CDR1 and CDR2: SEHNR and FQNEAQ (reference sequence). CDR3 DNA: TGTGCCAGCAGCGCGTACGGGACAGGGTTTAATTCACCCCTCCACTTT. It is translated as CASSAYGTGFNSPLHF.

This sequence joins TRBV5-6 and TRBJ2-1; either TRBD1 or TRBD2 may fit D (5 bases each). The ends were cut back, 4 bases at V and 4 bases at J, with 15 bases in the middle. Germline V CDR1 and CDR2: SGHDT, YYEEEE. This CDR3 comprises 15 residues. CDR3 amino acids: CASSVFGTLYNEQFF. The CDR3, as DNA: TGTGCCAGCAGCGTATTCGGGACGCTATACAATGAGCAGTTCTTC.

The rearrangement joins TRBV24-1 to TRBJ2-7, with D possibly being TRBD2 (6 bases). Trimming took off 9 bases at V and 5 bases at J, with 19 bases between the two ends. The CDR3 covers 14 residues. Looked up from germline, CDR1 is KGHDR and CDR2 is SFDVKD. The CDR3 here is CATPPPAGPHEQYF. For the CDR3, the DNA is TGTGCCACCCCTCCGCCGGCGGGGCCCCACGAGCAGTACTTC.

This sequence joins TRBV11-3 and TRBJ2-1; D is uncertain. CDR1 and CDR2 (germline): SGHNT, YENEEA. This CDR3 region has 15 residues. Trimming shortened V by 5 bases and J by 9 bases, and 20 bases separated the two germline ends. In DNA form, the CDR3 reads TGTGCCAGCAGCCATACGACGAATAGTCCGGGTGAGCAGTTCTTC. It encodes CASSHTTNSPGEQFF.

The chain uses TRBV28 and TRBJ1-4; no clear D gene. Per the germline V gene, CDR1 is MDHEN and CDR2 is SYDVKM. Deletions cut 3 bases from V and 7 bases from J, with 3 bases between. The CDR3 length is 11 residues. The CDR3 protein is CASSFREKLFF. The CDR3 DNA follows: TGTGCCAGCAGTTTCCGTGAAAAACTGTTTTTT.